This T cell receptor beta chain was recovered during a study of shared clonotypes between healthy human individuals. Study-wide points: Naive subsets usually exceeded memory subsets in estimated richness.

The CDR3 totals 14 residues. V dropped 2 bases and J dropped 3 bases, with 11 bases sitting between them. Germline CDR1 and CDR2: SGHRS and YFSETQ. Method: immunoSEQ multiplex PCR; TCRdb's copy keeps in-frame clones and lacks some. The repertoire has 2 million to 3 million clones, 80% to 95% of them found once; the top ten carry approximately 0.35%. In regard to this clone: The target antigen is unknown.

Sequencing input: naive CD4+ T cells from PBMCs. Subset reported: CD45RA+ positively selected. The receptor comes from a man aged 18 to 29 in good health. Some clones in this sample may be carry-over from other donors' samples. This chain uses TRBV5-1 with TRBJ1-1; D ambiguous. The CDR3 nucleotides read TGCGCCAGCAGCTTCCCTAACGGGGACACTGAAGCTTTCTTT. Its protein is CASSFPNGDTEAFF.